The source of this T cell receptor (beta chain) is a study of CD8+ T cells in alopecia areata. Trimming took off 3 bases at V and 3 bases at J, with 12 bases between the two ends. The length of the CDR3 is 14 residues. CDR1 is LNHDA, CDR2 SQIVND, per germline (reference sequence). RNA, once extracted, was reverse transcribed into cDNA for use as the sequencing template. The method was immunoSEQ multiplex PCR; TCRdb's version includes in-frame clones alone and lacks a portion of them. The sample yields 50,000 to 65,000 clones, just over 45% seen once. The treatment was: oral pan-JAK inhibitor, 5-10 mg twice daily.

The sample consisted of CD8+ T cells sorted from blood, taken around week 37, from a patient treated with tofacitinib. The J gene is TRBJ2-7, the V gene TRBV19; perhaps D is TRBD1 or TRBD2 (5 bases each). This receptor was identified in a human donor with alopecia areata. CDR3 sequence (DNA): TGTGCCAGTAGTATCGGGGCGACTGGCTACGAGCAGTACTTC. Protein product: CASSIGATGYEQYF.